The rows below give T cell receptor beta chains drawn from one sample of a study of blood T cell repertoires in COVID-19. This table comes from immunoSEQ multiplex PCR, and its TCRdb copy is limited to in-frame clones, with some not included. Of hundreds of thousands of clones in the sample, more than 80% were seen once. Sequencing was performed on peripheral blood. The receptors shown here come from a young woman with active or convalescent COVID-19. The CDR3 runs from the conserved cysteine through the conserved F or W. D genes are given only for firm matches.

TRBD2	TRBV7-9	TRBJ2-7	CASSSGLAGASEQYF
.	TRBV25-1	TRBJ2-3	CASSTRGKPEGTQYF
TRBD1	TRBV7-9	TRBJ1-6	CASSLLVGRTGDGSPLHF
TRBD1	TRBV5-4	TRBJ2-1	CASSPGQGAQNEQFF
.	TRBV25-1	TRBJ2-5	CASSEWFGVQETQYF
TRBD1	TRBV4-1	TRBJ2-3	CASSPGTGGVDTQYF
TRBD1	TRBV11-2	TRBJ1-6	CASRRDRGLSGSPLHF
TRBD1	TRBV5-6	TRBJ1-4	CASSRGDRAEKLFF
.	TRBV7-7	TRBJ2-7	CASPPYEQYF
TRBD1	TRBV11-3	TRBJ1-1	CASSVTGGATEAFF
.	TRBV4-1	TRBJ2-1	CASSQRPGNEQFF
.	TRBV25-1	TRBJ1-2	CATLGGGYYGYTF
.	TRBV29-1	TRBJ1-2	CSVDRVGSAGYTF
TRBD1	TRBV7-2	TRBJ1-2	CASSPRDRVSGYTF
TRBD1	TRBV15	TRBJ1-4	CATSRGQGGEKLFF
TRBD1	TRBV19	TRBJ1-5	CASSRDSGYSNQPQHF
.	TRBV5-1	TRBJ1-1	CASTFKGDYTEAFF
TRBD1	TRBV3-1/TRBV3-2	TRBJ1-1	CASSFRQGNTEAFF
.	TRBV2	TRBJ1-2	CASSRPSATNYGYTF
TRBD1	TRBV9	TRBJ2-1	CASSKGGSVGYNEQFF
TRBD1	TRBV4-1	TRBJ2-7	CASSQDPGDRVYEQYF
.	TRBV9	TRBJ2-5	CASSPRTAYQETQYF
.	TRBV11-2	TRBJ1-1	CASSALNTEAFF
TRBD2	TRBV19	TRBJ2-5	CASSRAGQETQYF
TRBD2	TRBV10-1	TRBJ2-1	CASSESWSAGAYNEQFF
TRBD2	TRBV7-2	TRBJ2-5	CASSLSGGKEETQYF
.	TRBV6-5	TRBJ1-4	CASSGEAGAVEKLFF
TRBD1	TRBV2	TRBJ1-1	CASRRQGLNTEAFF
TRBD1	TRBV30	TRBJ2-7	CAWRRQGTIYEQYF
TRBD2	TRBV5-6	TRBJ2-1	CASRLQGTSGVGEQFF
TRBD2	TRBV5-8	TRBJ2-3	CASSLGLAGGTDTQYF
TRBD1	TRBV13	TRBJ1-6	CASSLGQVGSPLHF
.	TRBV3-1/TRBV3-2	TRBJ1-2	CASSPNPTGLGYTF
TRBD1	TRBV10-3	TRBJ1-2	CAISESGQVGDGYTF
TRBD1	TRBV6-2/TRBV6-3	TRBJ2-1	CASSYSTGDYNEQFF
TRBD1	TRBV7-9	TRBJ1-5	CASSLATDRENQPQHF
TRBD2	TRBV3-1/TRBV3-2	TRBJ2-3	CASSQTSGGTDTQYF
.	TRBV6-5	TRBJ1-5	CASSPRMDQPQHF
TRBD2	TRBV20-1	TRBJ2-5	CSASGASGRVGQETQYF
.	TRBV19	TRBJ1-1	CASSTTPGSWAPTEAFF
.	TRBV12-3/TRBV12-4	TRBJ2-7	CASSLSLSYEQYF
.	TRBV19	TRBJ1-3	CAITPEGRVISGNTIYF